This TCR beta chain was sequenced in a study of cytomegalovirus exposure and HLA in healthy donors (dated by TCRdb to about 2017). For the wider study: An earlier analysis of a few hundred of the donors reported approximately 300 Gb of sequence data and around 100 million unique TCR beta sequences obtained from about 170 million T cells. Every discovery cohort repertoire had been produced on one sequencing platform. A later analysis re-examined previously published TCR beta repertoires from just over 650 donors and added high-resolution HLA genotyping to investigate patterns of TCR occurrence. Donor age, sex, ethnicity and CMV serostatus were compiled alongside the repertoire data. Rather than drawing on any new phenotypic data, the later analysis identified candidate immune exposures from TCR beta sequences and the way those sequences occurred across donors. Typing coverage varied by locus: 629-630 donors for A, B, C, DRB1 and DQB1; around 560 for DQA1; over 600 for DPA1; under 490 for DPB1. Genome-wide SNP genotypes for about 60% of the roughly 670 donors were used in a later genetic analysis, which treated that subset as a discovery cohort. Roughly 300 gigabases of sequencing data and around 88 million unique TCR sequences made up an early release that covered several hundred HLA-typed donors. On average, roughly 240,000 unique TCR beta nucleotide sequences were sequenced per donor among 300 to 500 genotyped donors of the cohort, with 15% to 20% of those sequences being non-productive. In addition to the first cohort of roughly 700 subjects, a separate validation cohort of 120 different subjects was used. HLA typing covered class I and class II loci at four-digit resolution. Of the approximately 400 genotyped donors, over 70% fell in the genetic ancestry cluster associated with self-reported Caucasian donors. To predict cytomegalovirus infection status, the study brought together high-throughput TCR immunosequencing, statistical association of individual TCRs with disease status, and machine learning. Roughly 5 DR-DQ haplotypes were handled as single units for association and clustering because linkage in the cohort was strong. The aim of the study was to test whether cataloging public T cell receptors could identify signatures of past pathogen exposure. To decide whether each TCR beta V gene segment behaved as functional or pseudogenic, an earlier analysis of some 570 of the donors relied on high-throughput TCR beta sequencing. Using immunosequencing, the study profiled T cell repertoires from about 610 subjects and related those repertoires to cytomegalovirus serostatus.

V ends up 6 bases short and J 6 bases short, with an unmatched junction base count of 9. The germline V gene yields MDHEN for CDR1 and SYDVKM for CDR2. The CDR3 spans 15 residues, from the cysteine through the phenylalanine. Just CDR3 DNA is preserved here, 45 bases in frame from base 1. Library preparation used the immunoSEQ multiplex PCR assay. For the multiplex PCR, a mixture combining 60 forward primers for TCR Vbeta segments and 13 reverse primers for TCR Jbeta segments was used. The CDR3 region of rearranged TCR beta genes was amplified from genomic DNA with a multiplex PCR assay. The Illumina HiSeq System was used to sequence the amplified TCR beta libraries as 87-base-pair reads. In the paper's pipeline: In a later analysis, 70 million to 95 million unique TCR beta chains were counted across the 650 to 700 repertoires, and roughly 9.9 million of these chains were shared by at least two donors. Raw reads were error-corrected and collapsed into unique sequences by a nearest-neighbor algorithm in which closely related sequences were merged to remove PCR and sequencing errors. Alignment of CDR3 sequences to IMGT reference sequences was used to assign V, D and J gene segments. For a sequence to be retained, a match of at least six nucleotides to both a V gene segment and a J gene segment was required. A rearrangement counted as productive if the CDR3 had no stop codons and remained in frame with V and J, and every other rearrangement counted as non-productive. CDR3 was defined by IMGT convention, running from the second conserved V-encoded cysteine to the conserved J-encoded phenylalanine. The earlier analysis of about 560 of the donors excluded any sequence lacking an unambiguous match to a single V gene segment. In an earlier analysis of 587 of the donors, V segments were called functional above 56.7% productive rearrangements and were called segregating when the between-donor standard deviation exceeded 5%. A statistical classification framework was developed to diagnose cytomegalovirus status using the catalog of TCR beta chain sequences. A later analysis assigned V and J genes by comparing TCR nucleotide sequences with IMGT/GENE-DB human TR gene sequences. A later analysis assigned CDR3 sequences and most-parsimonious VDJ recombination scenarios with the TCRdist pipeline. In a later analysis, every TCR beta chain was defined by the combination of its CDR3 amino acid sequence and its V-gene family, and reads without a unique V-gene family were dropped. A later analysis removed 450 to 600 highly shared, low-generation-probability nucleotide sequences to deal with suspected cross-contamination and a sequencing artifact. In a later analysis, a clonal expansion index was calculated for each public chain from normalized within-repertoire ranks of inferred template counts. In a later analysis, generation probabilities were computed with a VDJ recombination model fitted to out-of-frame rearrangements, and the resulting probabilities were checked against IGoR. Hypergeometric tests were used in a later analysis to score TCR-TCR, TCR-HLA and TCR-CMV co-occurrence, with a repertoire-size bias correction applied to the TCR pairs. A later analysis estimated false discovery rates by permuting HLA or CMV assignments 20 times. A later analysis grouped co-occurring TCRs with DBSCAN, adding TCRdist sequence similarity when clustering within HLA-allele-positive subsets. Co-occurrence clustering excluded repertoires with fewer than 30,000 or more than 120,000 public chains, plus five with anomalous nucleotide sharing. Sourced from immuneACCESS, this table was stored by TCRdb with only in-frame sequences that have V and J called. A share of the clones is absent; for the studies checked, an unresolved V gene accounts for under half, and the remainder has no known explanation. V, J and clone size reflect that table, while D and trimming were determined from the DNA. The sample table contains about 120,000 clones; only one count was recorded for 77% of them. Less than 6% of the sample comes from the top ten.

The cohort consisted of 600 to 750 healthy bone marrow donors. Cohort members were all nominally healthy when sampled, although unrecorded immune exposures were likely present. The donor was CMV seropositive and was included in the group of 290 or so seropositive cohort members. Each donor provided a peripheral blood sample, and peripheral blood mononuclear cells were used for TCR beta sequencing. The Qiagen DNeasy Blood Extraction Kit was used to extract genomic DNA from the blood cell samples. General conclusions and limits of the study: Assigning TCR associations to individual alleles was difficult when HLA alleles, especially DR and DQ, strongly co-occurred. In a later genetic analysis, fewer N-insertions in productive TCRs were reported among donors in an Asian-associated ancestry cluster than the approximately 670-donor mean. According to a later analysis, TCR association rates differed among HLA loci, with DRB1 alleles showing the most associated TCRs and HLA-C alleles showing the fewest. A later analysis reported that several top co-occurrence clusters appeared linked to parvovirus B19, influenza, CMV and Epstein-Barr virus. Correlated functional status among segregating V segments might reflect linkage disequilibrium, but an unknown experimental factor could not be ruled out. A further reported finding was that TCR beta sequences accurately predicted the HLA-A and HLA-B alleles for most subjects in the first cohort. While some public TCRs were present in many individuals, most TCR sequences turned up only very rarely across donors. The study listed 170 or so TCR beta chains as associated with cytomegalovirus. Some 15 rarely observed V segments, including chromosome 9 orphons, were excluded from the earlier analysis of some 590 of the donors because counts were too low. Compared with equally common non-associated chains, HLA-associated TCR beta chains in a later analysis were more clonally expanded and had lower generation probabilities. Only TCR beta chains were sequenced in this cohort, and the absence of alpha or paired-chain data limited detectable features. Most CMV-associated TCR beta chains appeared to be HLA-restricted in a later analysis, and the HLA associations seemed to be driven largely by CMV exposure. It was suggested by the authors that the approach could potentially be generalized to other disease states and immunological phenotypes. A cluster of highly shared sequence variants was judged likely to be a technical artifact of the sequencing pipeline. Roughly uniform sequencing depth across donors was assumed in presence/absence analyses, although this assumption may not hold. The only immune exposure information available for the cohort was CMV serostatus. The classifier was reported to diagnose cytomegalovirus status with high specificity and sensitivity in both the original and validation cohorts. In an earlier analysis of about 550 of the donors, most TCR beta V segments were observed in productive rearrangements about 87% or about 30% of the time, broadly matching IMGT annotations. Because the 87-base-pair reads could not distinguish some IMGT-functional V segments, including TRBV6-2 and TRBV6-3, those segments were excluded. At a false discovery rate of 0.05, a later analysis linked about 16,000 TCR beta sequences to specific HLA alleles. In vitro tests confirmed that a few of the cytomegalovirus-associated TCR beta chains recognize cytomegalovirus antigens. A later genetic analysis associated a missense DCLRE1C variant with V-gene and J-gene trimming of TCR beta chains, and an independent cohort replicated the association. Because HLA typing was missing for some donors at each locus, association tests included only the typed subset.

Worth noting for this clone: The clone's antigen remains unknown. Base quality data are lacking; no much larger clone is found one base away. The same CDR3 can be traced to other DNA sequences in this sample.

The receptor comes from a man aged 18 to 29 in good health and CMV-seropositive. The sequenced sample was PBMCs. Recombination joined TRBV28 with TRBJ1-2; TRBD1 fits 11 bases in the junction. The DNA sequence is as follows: TGTGCCAGCAGAGCTTCGGGACAGGGGGGAGATGGCTACACCTTC. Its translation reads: CASRASGQGGDGYTF.